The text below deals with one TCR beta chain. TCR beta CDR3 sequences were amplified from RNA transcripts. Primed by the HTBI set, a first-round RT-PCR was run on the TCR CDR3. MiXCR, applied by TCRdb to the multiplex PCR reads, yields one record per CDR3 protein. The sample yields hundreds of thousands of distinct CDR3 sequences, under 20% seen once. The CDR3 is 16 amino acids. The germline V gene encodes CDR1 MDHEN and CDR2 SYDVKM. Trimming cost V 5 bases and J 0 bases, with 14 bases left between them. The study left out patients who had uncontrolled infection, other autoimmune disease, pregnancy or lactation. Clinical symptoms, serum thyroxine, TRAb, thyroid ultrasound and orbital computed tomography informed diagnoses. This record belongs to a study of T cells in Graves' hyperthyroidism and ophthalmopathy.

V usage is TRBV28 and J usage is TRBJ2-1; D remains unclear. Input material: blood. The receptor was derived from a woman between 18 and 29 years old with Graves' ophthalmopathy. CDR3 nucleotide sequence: TGTGCCAGCAGTCTTTATCGCACTTTCTCCTACAATGAGCAGTTCTTC. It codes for CASSLYRTFSYNEQFF. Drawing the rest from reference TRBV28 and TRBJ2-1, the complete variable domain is DVKVTQSSRYLVKRTGEKVFLECVQDMDHENMFWYRQDPGLGLRLIYFSYDVKMKEKGDIPEGYSVSREKKERFSLILESASTNQTSMYLCASSLYRTFSYNEQFFGPGTRLTVL.